Listed below are T cell receptor beta chains from one sample, sequenced in a study of blood T cell repertoires in COVID-19. Produced via immunoSEQ multiplex PCR; TCRdb's table is partial and in-frame only. The table lists about 210,000 clones, 81% of them singletons. The sample taken for sequencing was PBMCs or T cells enriched from blood (not recorded which). These TCRs come from a woman in her forties or fifties with acute COVID-19. CDR3s include the opening cysteine and the closing phenylalanine or tryptophan. The D gene is left open where the match is weak. Expanded clones get a size class; other rows say once, few or many, or leave the size out.

CDR3 DNA,CDR3 protein,D gene,V gene,J gene,clone size,CDR3 length
TGCGCCAGCAGCCCCGGACAGGGGGCTCTCACCGGGGAGCTGTTTTTT,CASSPGQGALTGELFF,TRBD1,TRBV5-1,TRBJ2-2,.,16
TGTGCCAGCAGTTTACTGGGGAGCCGAGCGACCCAGTACTTC,CASSLLGSRATQYF,.,TRBV28,TRBJ2-5,once,14
TGTGCCACCAGCATAAGTAGATACTCTGGGGCCAACGTCCTGACTTTC,CATSISRYSGANVLTF,.,TRBV15,TRBJ2-6,once,16
TGTGCCAGCAGTTTCCTTTACGAGACAGGGAACTACGAGCAGTACTTC,CASSFLYETGNYEQYF,TRBD1,TRBV27,TRBJ2-7,.,16
TGTGCCAGCAGCTGGGGAACAGGGTCTGCTTCGGCAGCTTTCTTT,CASSWGTGSASAAFF,.,TRBV5-8,TRBJ1-1,.,15
TGTGCCACGTACAACGGAGCAAATCAGTACTTC,CATYNGANQYF,.,TRBV3-1/TRBV3-2,TRBJ2-7,.,11
TGTGCCAGTCGACTTCCACAGGGGGTGAACACTGAAGCTTTCTTT,CASRLPQGVNTEAFF,TRBD1,TRBV7-2,TRBJ1-1,.,15
TGCGCCAGCAGCCAAGATTTTCAGGGAACGTATGGCTACACCTTC,CASSQDFQGTYGYTF,.,TRBV4-1,TRBJ1-2,.,15
TGCGCCAGCAGCCAAGATCGAGGGCGAGTTATGAACACTGAAGCTTTCTTT,CASSQDRGRVMNTEAFF,.,TRBV4-1,TRBJ1-1,.,17
TGTGCCAGCAGCTTAGGACGGGGAATAAGCACAGATACGCAGTATTTT,CASSLGRGISTDTQYF,.,TRBV11-3,TRBJ2-3,.,16
TGTGCCAGCAGTGAAGAGACAGGGGGAGTATACGAGCAGTACTTC,CASSEETGGVYEQYF,TRBD1,TRBV2,TRBJ2-7,.,15
TGTGCCACCTCGGGGGGGAACACTGAAGCTTTCTTT,CATSGGNTEAFF,.,TRBV6-5,TRBJ1-1,.,12
TGTGCTAGTGGGCAGGGCTCTCGGTACCAAGAGACCCAGTACTTC,CASGQGSRYQETQYF,.,TRBV12-5,TRBJ2-5,.,15
TGTGCCAGCAGTCCCGGTACAGGGTATAGGCAAGAGACCCAGTACTTC,CASSPGTGYRQETQYF,.,TRBV5-4,TRBJ2-5,.,16
TGTGCCAGCAGCCCGGCAAGGTCTAGCGGGGGGATCTACAATGAGCAGTTCTTC,CASSPARSSGGIYNEQFF,TRBD2,TRBV9,TRBJ2-1,.,18
TGTGCCAGCAGTTTACAGACTGGGTTTTATAATTCACCCCTCCACTTT,CASSLQTGFYNSPLHF,.,TRBV28,TRBJ1-6,.,16
TGTGCCAGCAGTACCCGGGACTACAAATTCGGGGAGCTGTTTTTT,CASSTRDYKFGELFF,TRBD2,TRBV6-5,TRBJ2-2,.,15
TGTGCCAGCAGATCCACACTTGCCGGGACAGCCTACTCCTACGAGCAGTACTTC,CASRSTLAGTAYSYEQYF,TRBD1,TRBV27,TRBJ2-7,.,18
TGTGCCAGCAGCTTATCCTCAGATACGCAGTATTTT,CASSLSSDTQYF,.,TRBV11-3,TRBJ2-3,.,12
TGTGCCAGCAGCTCTCCACAGGGGGGCTACACTGAAGCTTTCTTT,CASSSPQGGYTEAFF,TRBD1,TRBV7-9,TRBJ1-1,.,15
TGTGCCAGCAGTTTGGAACAGGGAAGAAACGAGCAGTACTTC,CASSLEQGRNEQYF,.,TRBV28,TRBJ2-7,.,14
TGTGCAAGCGCGGGGACTGCTGGAAACACCATATATTTT,CASAGTAGNTIYF,.,TRBV7-9,TRBJ1-3,few,13
TGTGCCAGCAGCCAATGGGCAGGAAGTGAAAAACTGTTTTTT,CASSQWAGSEKLFF,.,TRBV16,TRBJ1-4,.,14
TGCGCCAGCAGCGGCCTGCTAGCGGGGGGACAAGAGACCCAGTACTTC,CASSGLLAGGQETQYF,TRBD2,TRBV5-1,TRBJ2-5,once,16
TGTGCCACAAAACAGGGATCTCCTAATGAAAAACTGTTTTTT,CATKQGSPNEKLFF,.,TRBV2,TRBJ1-4,.,14
TGTGCCATAGACTCTCAGGGGGCTGGTAACACTGAAGCTTTCTTT,CAIDSQGAGNTEAFF,TRBD1,TRBV10-3,TRBJ1-1,.,15
TGTGCCAGCAGCCAGGAAAGTCTAGCGGGGGACACAGATACGCAGTATTTT,CASSQESLAGDTDTQYF,TRBD2,TRBV13,TRBJ2-3,.,17
TGTGCCAGCAGCTTAGGGCAGGGGAACACCGGGGAGCTGTTTTTT,CASSLGQGNTGELFF,.,TRBV7-9,TRBJ2-2,.,15
TGCGCCAGCAGCCAAGCTTATTCCCCTGGCGGGGGACGAACCTACGAGCAGTACTTC,CASSQAYSPGGGRTYEQYF,TRBD2,TRBV4-3,TRBJ2-7,.,19
TGTGCCAGCAGCGCAGACTACACAGATACGCAGTATTTT,CASSADYTDTQYF,.,TRBV11-2,TRBJ2-3,.,13
TGTGCCAGCAGTTTTGGGCGGGGTGAAGCTTTCTTT,CASSFGRGEAFF,.,TRBV28,TRBJ1-1,.,12
TGTGCCAGCTCACCACCCCTGACTAGCGGGAGGCCTGAGCAGTTCTTC,CASSPPLTSGRPEQFF,TRBD2,TRBV18,TRBJ2-1,.,16
TGCAGCGTTATGATGGGACAGGGGTGGCTAGCCAAAAACATTCAGTACTTC,CSVMMGQGWLAKNIQYF,TRBD1,TRBV29-1,TRBJ2-4,.,17
TGTGCCAGCAGGCTGGACAGGGGGCCTGCGGCCGCGAACACCGGGGAGCTGTTTTTT,CASRLDRGPAAANTGELFF,TRBD1,TRBV27,TRBJ2-2,.,19
TGTGCCAGCAGCTTAGGTGCAGGGGTCGAGACCCAGTACTTC,CASSLGAGVETQYF,.,TRBV7-9,TRBJ2-5,.,14
TGTGCCAGCAGCCAAGAATATAGCTATGGCTACACCTTC,CASSQEYSYGYTF,.,TRBV14,TRBJ1-2,.,13
TGTGCCACAAAGGGGGATCAGGTTCCCGGGGAGCTGTTTTTT,CATKGDQVPGELFF,.,TRBV19,TRBJ2-2,.,14
TGTGCCAGCAGCCAGGGACAGGGGGTCAATCAGCCCCAGCATTTT,CASSQGQGVNQPQHF,TRBD1,TRBV3-1/TRBV3-2,TRBJ1-5,.,15
TGTGCCAGCAGTTTAGTTGGGGCGGGGAAGTACCAAGAGACCCAGTACTTC,CASSLVGAGKYQETQYF,.,TRBV27,TRBJ2-5,.,17
TGTGCCAGCAGTGAATCATGGACAGCTACTAACTATGGCTACACCTTC,CASSESWTATNYGYTF,.,TRBV6-1,TRBJ1-2,.,16
TGTGCCACCAGCAGAGAGTGGAGGAGTAATGAAAAACTGTTTTTT,CATSREWRSNEKLFF,.,TRBV15,TRBJ1-4,.,15
TGTGCCACCCAAAGGGGGGGGTCGATCTACGAGCAGTACTTC,CATQRGGSIYEQYF,.,TRBV28,TRBJ2-7,.,14
TGTGCCATCATGTCGGGACAGGGCACAGATACGCAGTATTTT,CAIMSGQGTDTQYF,TRBD1,TRBV10-3,TRBJ2-3,.,14
TGCGCCAGCAGACCTCGGGACAGGGGAGGAGAAGTCTTC,CASRPRDRGGEVF,TRBD1,TRBV5-1,TRBJ2-7,.,13
TGTGCCAGTAGTAGGACTAGCGGGGACCTAATCACAGATACGCAGTATTTT,CASSRTSGDLITDTQYF,TRBD2,TRBV19,TRBJ2-3,once,17
TGTGCCAGCAGAGCGACAGACGATACAGATACGCAGTATTTT,CASRATDDTDTQYF,.,TRBV6-5,TRBJ2-3,.,14
TGCGCCAGCAGCTCAGGACAGGACTATGGCTACACCTTC,CASSSGQDYGYTF,TRBD1,TRBV5-1,TRBJ1-2,.,13